This T cell receptor beta chain was profiled in a study of blood T cell repertoires in COVID-19. The overall study: T cells, B-cell-depleted T cells, or PBMCs supplied cDNA or gDNA.

This CDR3 contains 14 residues. Between the trimmed V and J ends, which lost 7 bases and 3 bases, there was a span of 16 bases. CDR1 and CDR2 from the germline V gene are LNHDA and SQIVND (reference sequence). Clinical histories supplied by participants themselves formed the basis of cohort assignment. How the authors handled the data: How many nucleated cells were present was estimated from reference gene primer amplification. TCRdb keeps only in-frame clones here, not all; method: immunoSEQ multiplex PCR. D and trimming were read from the DNA, whereas the V and J calls and clone size are those reported in that table. The sample lists 130,000 to 150,000 clones, approximately 87% occurring once.

The sequence was obtained from a man in his sixties who had recovered from COVID-19. The sequenced material came from PBMCs or T cells enriched from blood (not recorded which). The genes are TRBV19 and TRBJ2-7; weak D call: TRBD1 (6 bases). The CDR3 region has the DNA TGTGCCAGTAAAAGGGAGTGGGGGCTCTACGAGCAGTACTTC. Amino acid sequence: CASKREWGLYEQYF.